This T cell receptor beta chain was identified in a study of blood T cell repertoires in COVID-19. Study-level information: Recovered participants had two consecutive negative NP/OP PCR tests, healthcare professional clearance, or symptom resolution. The cDNA or gDNA used as material had been derived from T cells, B-cell-depleted T cells, or PBMCs.

The V gene lost 1 base and the J gene lost 0 bases, with 17 bases spanning the gap. This CDR3 contains 18 residues. CDR1 is SGHRS, CDR2 YFSETQ, per germline. This clone was seen at least ten times. Authors' processing steps: From reference gene primer amplification, estimates of nucleated cell counts were derived. Clones were read by immunoSEQ multiplex PCR, and TCRdb kept only the in-frame ones, dropping some. V and J calls plus clone size are reproduced from that table; the DNA served to infer D and trimming. Found here are around 300,000 clones, approximately 90% of them singletons; the top ten hold approximately 2%.

The material sequenced was PBMCs or T cells enriched from blood (not recorded which). The chain joins TRBV5-1 to TRBJ2-1; tentative D call: TRBD1 (5 bases). This sequence was found in a woman aged 60-75 years in a cohort exposed to, infected with or recovered from COVID-19 (not recorded which). The CDR3 region has the DNA TGCGCCAGCAGCTTGCCCAAGGGGCCAGACCTCTCCTACAATGAGCAGTTCTTC. Residues: CASSLPKGPDLSYNEQFF. Variable domain in full (rest from reference TRBV5-1 and TRBJ2-1): KAGVTQTPRYLIKTRGQQVTLSCSPISGHRSVSWYQQTPGQGLQFLFEYFSETQRNKGNFPGRFSGRQFSNSRSEMNVSTLELGDSALYLCASSLPKGPDLSYNEQFFGPGTRLTVL.